This TCR beta chain was found in a study of T cell changes during pregnancy in multiple sclerosis. TCRdb's copy holds only in-frame clones and misses some; the assay was immunoSEQ multiplex PCR. In the table there are 89,000 or so clones, roughly nine tenths of which are singletons. The CDR3 length is 8 residues. V was pared by 6 bases and J by 11 bases, with 7 bases between. Germline CDR1 reads DFQATT; CDR2 reads SNEGSKA (reference sequence). This sequence joins TRBV20-1 and TRBJ1-1; D gene unclear. The specimen was PBMCs, collected in the first trimester of pregnancy. The TCR was taken from a female donor in good health, serving as a control in a pregnancy study. Some clones in this sample may be carry-over from other donors' samples. CDR3 residues: CSAGGAFF. CDR3 coding DNA: TGCAGTGCGGGAGGTGCTTTCTTT.